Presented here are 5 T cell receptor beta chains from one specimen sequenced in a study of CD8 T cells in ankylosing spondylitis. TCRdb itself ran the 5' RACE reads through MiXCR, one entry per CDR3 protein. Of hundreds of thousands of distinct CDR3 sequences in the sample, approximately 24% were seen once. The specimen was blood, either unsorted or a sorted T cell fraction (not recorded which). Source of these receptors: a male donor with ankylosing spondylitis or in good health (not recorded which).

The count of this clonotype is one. CDR3 DNA sequence: TGTGCCAGCAGTTCAACCTCAATGAACACTGAAGCTTTCTTT. Its protein is CASSSTSMNTEAFF. The chain links TRBV27 to TRBJ1-1; D remains unclear. Deletions cut 4 bases from V and 0 bases from J, with 9 bases between. CDR3 length: 14 residues. Per the germline V gene, CDR1 is MNHEY and CDR2 is SMNVEV (reference sequence).

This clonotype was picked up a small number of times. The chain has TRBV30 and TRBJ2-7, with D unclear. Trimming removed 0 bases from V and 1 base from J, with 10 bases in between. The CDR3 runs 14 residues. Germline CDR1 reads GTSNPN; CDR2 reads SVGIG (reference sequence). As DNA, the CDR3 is TGTGCCTGGAGTGTACTTGGAGATTCCTACGAGCAGTACTTC. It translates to CAWSVLGDSYEQYF.

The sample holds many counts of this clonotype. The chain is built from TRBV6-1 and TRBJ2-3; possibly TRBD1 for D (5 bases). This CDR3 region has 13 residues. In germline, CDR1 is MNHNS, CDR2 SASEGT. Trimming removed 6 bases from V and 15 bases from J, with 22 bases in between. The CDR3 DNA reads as TGTGCCAGCAGAAAGAAATCAGGGAACTTCCCATATTTT. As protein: CASRKKSGNFPYF.

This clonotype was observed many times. Here the CDR3 DNA reads TGCGCCAGCAGCCAAGATAGAGGTGGTAGCGGGATGGTTTCCAAAAACATTCAGTACTTC. Amino acids: CASSQDRGGSGMVSKNIQYF. The chain is built from TRBV4-1 and TRBJ2-4; 8 bases are a match to TRBD2. In germline, CDR1 is MGHRA, CDR2 YSYEKL. Trimming at V came to 0 bases and at J to 2 bases, leaving 15 bases not matched to a gene. The CDR3 consists of 20 residues.

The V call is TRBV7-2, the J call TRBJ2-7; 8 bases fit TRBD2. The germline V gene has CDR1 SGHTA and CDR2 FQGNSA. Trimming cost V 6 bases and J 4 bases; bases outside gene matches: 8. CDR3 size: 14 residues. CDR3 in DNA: TGTGCCAGCAGAGGGACTAGATCCACATACGAGCAGTACTTC. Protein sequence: CASRGTRSTYEQYF.